The 29 T cell receptor beta chains presented below share a single source sample, sequenced in a study of cytomegalovirus exposure and HLA in healthy donors. This PCR relied on a set of 60 Vbeta primers and 13 Jbeta primers. The protocol was immunoSEQ multiplex PCR, while the TCRdb copy is restricted to in-frame clones and leaves out a portion. This sample has some 130,000 clones, with 80% found just once. Sequencing used PBMCs. The receptor set was obtained from a young man in good health and CMV-seronegative.

The chain is built from TRBV6-1 and TRBJ2-1; the D gene is possibly TRBD1 (5 bases). The germline gives CDR1 MNHNS, CDR2 SASEGT. This CDR3 spans 16 amino acids. Deletions cut 3 bases from V and 4 bases from J, with 16 bases between. The CDR3 nucleotides read TGTGCCAGCAGTGAGTATGAACAGGTTCCATACAATGAGCAGTTCTTC. This sequence encodes CASSEYEQVPYNEQFF.

The rearrangement uses TRBV15 and TRBJ2-2, with 14 bases lining up with TRBD2. The CDR3 is 16 residues long. Germline values: CDR1 LNHNV, CDR2 YYDKDF (reference sequence). Losses at the gene ends were 5 bases for V and 6 bases for J; bases not matched to a gene: 5. For the CDR3, the DNA is TGTGCCACCAGCGCCAGACTAGCGGGAGGGGCCGGGGAGCTGTTTTTT. This gives the protein CATSARLAGGAGELFF.

This chain connects TRBV7-2 to TRBJ1-2, with TRBD1 matching 7 bases. The CDR3 spans 14 residues. Germline CDR1 and CDR2: SGHTA and FQGNSA. The V and J ends lost 4 bases and 8 bases, in that order; junction bases with no gene match: 10. CDR3 nucleotides: TGTGCCAGCAGCTCACTAAGGACAGGTAGAGGCTACACCTTC. Protein sequence: CASSSLRTGRGYTF. The variable domain in full, with the rest retrieved from reference TRBV7-2 and TRBJ1-2, is GAGVSQSPSNKVTEKGKDVELRCDPISGHTALYWYRQSLGQGLEFLIYFQGNSAPDKSGLPSDRFSAERTGGSVSTLTIQRTQQEDSAVYLCASSSLRTGRGYTFGSGTRLTVV.

This chain links TRBV9 with TRBJ2-2; D ambiguous. Germline V gives CDR1 SGDLS, CDR2 YYNGEE. The CDR3 spans 8 residues. This CDR3 reads CEPGELFF. The DNA for the CDR3 is TGTGAGCCCGGGGAGCTGTTTTTT.

This clone has only a few counts. This chain links TRBV18 with TRBJ1-1; TRBD1 agrees at 11 bases. The germline CDR1 and CDR2 sequences are KGHSH and LQKENI. Losses at the gene ends were 1 base for V and 11 bases for J; bases not matched to a gene: 9. The CDR3 has 15 residues. The CDR3 DNA reads as TGTGCCAGCTCACCACGGACAGGGGGCCAGCAAGAGGCTTTCTTT. Translating gives CASSPRTGGQQEAFF.

The gene calls are TRBV28 and TRBJ2-7, with D unresolved. V was cut by 2 bases and J by 0 bases, with 11 bases left in between. CDR1 and CDR2 (germline): MDHEN, SYDVKM. This CDR3 region has 15 residues. CDR3 sequence (DNA): TGTGCCAGCAGTTTACTCAGCGCGTTCTCCTACGAGCAGTACTTC. It specifies CASSLLSAFSYEQYF. Drawing the rest from reference TRBV28 and TRBJ2-7, the complete variable domain is DVKVTQSSRYLVKRTGEKVFLECVQDMDHENMFWYRQDPGLGLRLIYFSYDVKMKEKGDIPEGYSVSREKKERFSLILESASTNQTSMYLCASSLLSAFSYEQYFGPGTRLTVT.

V and J are TRBV29-1 and TRBJ2-1; maybe TRBD2 (6 bases). V gave up 4 bases and J gave up 8 bases, with 9 bases separating them. CDR1 is SQVTM, CDR2 ANQGSEA, per germline. The CDR3 runs 11 residues. The chain's CDR3 is CSVGGVYEQFF. Written as DNA, the CDR3 is TGCAGCGTTGGGGGGGTCTATGAGCAGTTCTTC.

The chain links TRBV6-1 to TRBJ2-5, with D possibly being TRBD2 (7 bases). The CDR3 is 15 residues long. V was pared by 7 bases and J by 5 bases, with 20 bases between. Germline CDR1 is MNHNS and CDR2 is SASEGT. The CDR3 nucleotides read TGTGCCAGCACCCAAGGGGGAGGGCCGATGGAGACCCAGTACTTC. Its protein is CASTQGGGPMETQYF.

This chain joins TRBV4-1 and TRBJ2-3, with 15 bases aligning to TRBD2. Germline V gene sequence: CDR1 MGHRA, CDR2 YSYEKL. V dropped 0 bases and J dropped 0; count of bases not matched to a gene: 7. The CDR3 contains 20 residues. The CDR3 bases are TGCGCCAGCAGCCAAGACCTGGGACTAGCGGGAGGTGCTAGCACAGATACGCAGTATTTT. This translates into CASSQDLGLAGGASTDTQYF.

This chain connects TRBV5-1 to TRBJ2-7; D is perhaps TRBD1 (6 bases). This CDR3 contains 15 residues. Trimming cost V 2 bases and J 2 bases, with 14 bases left between them. Germline values: CDR1 SGHRS, CDR2 YFSETQ. CDR3 DNA sequence: TGCGCCAGCAGCTTCGGGTCAGGGGCAACCTACGAGCAGTACTTC. As protein: CASSFGSGATYEQYF.

The genes are TRBV28 and TRBJ1-2, with 9 bases fitting TRBD1. V lost 6 bases to trimming and J lost 3 bases; unmatched junction nucleotides: 5. CDR3 size: 14 residues. CDR1 is MDHEN and CDR2 is SYDVKM in the germline V gene. CDR3 coding DNA: TGTGCCAGCAGATCCTGGACAGGGGACTATGGCTACACCTTC. This sequence encodes CASRSWTGDYGYTF.

The chain has TRBV7-2 and TRBJ2-5; the D is unclear. The V end lost 4 bases, the J end lost 2 bases, and 8 bases lay between the germline ends. The CDR3 has 13 amino acids. CDR1 and CDR2 from the germline V gene are SGHTA and FQGNSA. The CDR3 nucleotides are TGTGCCAGCAGCTACAACCGTCAAGAGACCCAGTACTTC. Protein product: CASSYNRQETQYF.

The V gene is TRBV28, the J gene TRBJ2-3, with D possibly being TRBD2 (6 bases). V was trimmed by 5 bases and J by 1 base, leaving 16 bases between them. The germline V gene has CDR1 MDHEN and CDR2 SYDVKM. The CDR3 covers 16 residues. CDR3 sequence (DNA): TGTGCCAGCAGTACGGCACTAGCCCCCCGCACAGATACGCAGTATTTT. Protein sequence: CASSTALAPRTDTQYF. The variable domain in full, with the rest retrieved from reference TRBV28 and TRBJ2-3, is DVKVTQSSRYLVKRTGEKVFLECVQDMDHENMFWYRQDPGLGLRLIYFSYDVKMKEKGDIPEGYSVSREKKERFSLILESASTNQTSMYLCASSTALAPRTDTQYFGPGTRLTVL.

This clone came up a few times. CDR3 protein: CASSFTGGNTGELFF. The CDR3, as DNA: TGTGCCAGCAGCTTTACCGGGGGGAACACCGGGGAGCTGTTTTTT. V and J are TRBV5-6 and TRBJ2-2, with D tentatively TRBD2 (6 bases). CDR1 SGHDT and CDR2 YYEEEE come from the germline V gene. V gave up 2 bases and J gave up 1 base, with 9 bases separating them. The CDR3 spans 15 residues.

The chain combines TRBV30 with TRBJ2-1; 8 nucleotides match TRBD1. The J segment lost 8 bases and the V segment lost 4 bases, leaving 4 bases of the junction unmatched. CDR3 size: 12 residues. Germline CDR1 is GTSNPN and CDR2 is SVGIG (reference sequence). The CDR3 DNA reads as TGTGCCTGGACCCCAGGGGGCCATGAGCAGTTCTTC. Translating it yields CAWTPGGHEQFF.

The DNA of the CDR3 is TGTGCCAGCAGTTTATTCGGGACAGGGGGCCCCTATGGCTACACCTTC. Translating gives CASSLFGTGGPYGYTF. The chain links TRBV27 to TRBJ1-2; 12 bases align to TRBD1. CDR3 size: 16 residues. J gave up 4 bases and V 1 base, and 4 bases lay outside the gene matches. Germline values: CDR1 MNHEY, CDR2 SMNVEV (reference sequence).

The chain recombines TRBV5-5 with TRBJ1-1, with unresolved D. The CDR3 runs to 13 residues. V was pared by 0 bases and J by 6 bases, with 9 bases between. Germline V gene lookup returns CDR1 SGHKS and CDR2 YYEKEE (reference sequence). CDR3 loop: CASSLGGMAEAFF. DNA for the CDR3: TGTGCCAGCAGCTTGGGAGGGATGGCTGAAGCTTTCTTT.

The genes are TRBV2 and TRBJ2-3; no clear D. Germline V CDR1 and CDR2: SNHLY, FYNNEI. This CDR3 contains 14 residues. Trimming stripped 1 base from V and 2 bases from J, with 7 bases between. CDR3 coding DNA: TGTGCCAGCAGTGAAGTAACAGACACAGATACGCAGTATTTT. Protein: CASSEVTDTDTQYF.

The J gene is TRBJ2-7, the V gene TRBV18, with TRBD2 matching 8 bases. The CDR3 contains 17 residues. CDR1 and CDR2 (germline): KGHSH, LQKENI. The J segment lost 2 bases and the V segment lost 6 bases, leaving 15 bases of the junction unmatched. The CDR3 here is CASSTTPPAGETYEQYF. DNA for the CDR3: TGTGCCAGCTCTACCACCCCCCCAGCGGGAGAAACCTACGAGCAGTACTTC.

This clone showed up just once. The chain is built from TRBV19 and TRBJ1-5, with TRBD1 identical over 8 bases. CDR3 size: 15 residues. Unmatched junction bases numbered 5, after V lost 3 bases and J lost 4 bases. Germline V gene sequence: CDR1 LNHDA, CDR2 SQIVND (reference sequence). The CDR3 DNA reads as TGTGCCAGTAGTATGGGAGACAGGGGAAATCAGCCCCAGCATTTT. It translates to CASSMGDRGNQPQHF.

The V call is TRBV7-9, the J call TRBJ1-1, with a weak D call TRBD1 (6 bases). Trimming left V 5 bases short and J 1 base short, with 14 bases between. The germline CDR1 and CDR2 sequences are SEHNR and FQNEAQ (reference sequence). CDR3 length equals 15 residues. The CDR3: CASSLNRVRNTEAFF. The CDR3 coding sequence is TGTGCCAGCAGCCTAAACAGGGTCCGGAACACTGAAGCTTTCTTT.

This chain connects TRBV10-3 to TRBJ1-5, with 8 nucleotides matching TRBD1. Germline CDR1 is ENHRY and CDR2 is SYGVKD. The CDR3 sequence is 14 residues long. The V gene end was trimmed by 6 bases and the J gene end by 4 bases; junction bases not matched to a gene: 5. In nucleotides, the CDR3 is TGTGCCATCAGATCCGGACAGGGAAATCAGCCCCAGCATTTT. It specifies CAIRSGQGNQPQHF.

The V and J genes are TRBV18 and TRBJ1-2, with a tentative D call TRBD1 (5 bases). CDR1 is KGHSH, CDR2 LQKENI, per germline. V was shortened by 2 bases and J by 0 bases, with 7 bases between the two germline ends. The CDR3 is 14 residues long. This CDR3 is CASSPDRANYGYTF. The CDR3 DNA reads TGTGCCAGCTCACCAGACAGAGCTAACTATGGCTACACCTTC.

The chain combines TRBV5-1 with TRBJ1-5, with a weak D call TRBD1 (5 bases). The CDR3 runs 15 residues. From germline, CDR1 is SGHRS and CDR2 YFSETQ. Trimming stripped 3 bases from V and 0 bases from J, with 10 bases between. The DNA for the CDR3 is TGCGCCAGCAGCTCGGGGGGGGATAGCAATCAGCCCCAGCATTTT. It translates to CASSSGGDSNQPQHF.

This rearrangement joins TRBV6-1 to TRBJ1-3; D not resolved. Germline-derived CDR1 and CDR2 are MNHNS and SASEGT. CDR3 length equals 18 residues. V was cut by 2 bases and J by 0 bases, with 17 bases left in between. CDR3 coding DNA: TGTGCCAGCAGTGAAAGCGGTTGGAGGGAACTCTCTGGAAACACCATATATTTT. The encoded protein is CASSESGWRELSGNTIYF.

The chain carries TRBV5-6 and TRBJ2-7, with TRBD2 matching 7 bases. Germline V gives CDR1 SGHDT, CDR2 YYEEEE. This CDR3 has 12 amino acids. V shed 4 bases, J shed 7 bases, and the junction held 5 bases outside the gene matches. Written as DNA, the CDR3 is TGTGCCAGCAGCGCACCTAGCGGAGAGCAGTACTTC. As protein: CASSAPSGEQYF.

V gene TRBV14 combines with J gene TRBJ2-7, with D perhaps matching TRBD1 (6 bases). This CDR3 is built from 14 residues. Looked up from germline, CDR1 is SGHDN and CDR2 is FVKESK. V dropped 4 bases and J dropped 6 bases, with 16 bases sitting between them. The CDR3 DNA reads TGTGCCAGCAGCCCTCGCTGGGGGCCGGCCGAGCAGTACTTC. As protein: CASSPRWGPAEQYF. The full variable domain, completed using reference TRBV14 and TRBJ2-7, is EAGVTQFPSHSVIEKGQTVTLRCDPISGHDNLYWYRRVMGKEIKFLLHFVKESKQDESGMPNNRFLAERTGGTYSTLKVQPAELEDSGVYFCASSPRWGPAEQYFGPGTRLTVT.

The chain combines TRBV29-1 with TRBJ1-1; D is unclear. From germline, CDR1 is SQVTM and CDR2 ANQGSEA. Trimming removed 4 bases at V and 1 base at J, with 10 bases between. The CDR3 is 13 residues long. The CDR3 DNA reads TGCAGCGTTGTGGGTGGCGGGAACACTGAAGCTTTCTTT. Encoded protein: CSVVGGGNTEAFF. Together with reference TRBV29-1 and TRBJ1-1, the CDR3 gives the full variable domain: SAVISQKPSRDICQRGTSLTIQCQVDSQVTMMFWYRQQPGQSLTLIATANQGSEATYESGFVIDKFPISRPNLTFSTLTVSNMSPEDSSIYLCSVVGGGNTEAFFGQGTRLTVV.

The V call is TRBV5-8, the J call TRBJ2-4, with D possibly TRBD1 on 7 matching bases. Trimming shortened V by 4 bases and J by 5 bases, and 16 bases separated the two germline ends. In germline, CDR1 is SGHTS, CDR2 YDEGEE. CDR3 size: 15 residues. CDR3 protein: CASSHGGGGQNIQYF. The CDR3 DNA reads as TGTGCCAGCAGCCACGGAGGGGGCGGGCAAAACATTCAGTACTTC.